This T cell receptor (beta chain) was obtained from a study of cytomegalovirus exposure and HLA in healthy donors. Study at large: Out of 150 million to 200 million T cells, an earlier analysis found about 120 million unique TCR beta sequences in total.

Study results and limitations: Further analysis, carried out later, found HLA-associated TCR beta chains more clonally expanded than equally common other chains. Specificity of a few CMV-associated chains for CMV antigens was verified in vitro. As a later analysis revealed, the rate of TCR association differed by HLA locus, with DRB1 most and HLA-C fewest.

60 Vbeta and 13 Jbeta primers were used in PCR. Repertoires were generated with immunoSEQ multiplex PCR, while TCRdb's copy carries only in-frame clones and drops some. The top ten clones hold under 3% of a sample with over 120,000 clones, 78% of them seen once. A remark on this clone: Its specificity is unknown.

The germline V gene encodes CDR1 SGHTA and CDR2 FQGNSA. The CDR3 is 12 amino acids. Between the trimmed V and J ends, which lost 8 bases and 0 bases, there was a span of 8 bases. This receptor was identified in a female donor in good health and CMV-seronegative. V usage is TRBV7-2 and J usage is TRBJ2-7; D not certain. The material sequenced was PBMCs. CDR3 nucleotide sequence: TGTGCCAGCGGTCACTACTCCTACGAGCAGTACTTC. The encoded protein is CASGHYSYEQYF. Drawing the rest from reference TRBV7-2 and TRBJ2-7, the complete variable domain is GAGVSQSPSNKVTEKGKDVELRCDPISGHTALYWYRQSLGQGLEFLIYFQGNSAPDKSGLPSDRFSAERTGGSVSTLTIQRTQQEDSAVYLCASGHYSYEQYFGPGTRLTVT.